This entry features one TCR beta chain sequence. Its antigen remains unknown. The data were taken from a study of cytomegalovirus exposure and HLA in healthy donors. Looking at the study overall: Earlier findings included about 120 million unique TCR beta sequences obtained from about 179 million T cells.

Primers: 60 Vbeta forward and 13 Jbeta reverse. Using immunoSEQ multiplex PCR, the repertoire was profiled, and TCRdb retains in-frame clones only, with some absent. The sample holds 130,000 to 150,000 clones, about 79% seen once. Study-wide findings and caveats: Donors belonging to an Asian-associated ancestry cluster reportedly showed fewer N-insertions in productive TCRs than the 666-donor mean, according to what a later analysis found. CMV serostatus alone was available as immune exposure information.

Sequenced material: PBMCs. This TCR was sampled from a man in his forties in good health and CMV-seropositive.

The DNA of the CDR3 is TGCACCAGCAGCCAAGGGGGACAGGAACTGGCTGGGGCCAACGTCCTGACTTTC. Protein product: CTSSQGGQELAGANVLTF. The chain uses TRBV1 and TRBJ2-6; TRBD1, the table's D call, was not compared with the DNA. TRBV1 is classified as a pseudogene. The CDR3 extends over 18 amino acids.